This T cell receptor (beta chain) stems from a study of cytomegalovirus exposure and HLA in healthy donors. It was with 60 Vbeta and 13 Jbeta primers that the PCR ran. Sequenced by immunoSEQ multiplex PCR; TCRdb stores in-frame clones only, minus some. Of about 170,000 clones listed, approximately 79% are singletons. The ends were cut back, 1 base at V and 2 bases at J, with 9 bases in the middle. The CDR3 runs 14 residues. Germline V CDR1 and CDR2: SGHNT, YYREEE (reference sequence). Specimen: PBMCs. The TCR originated in a woman aged 50 to 60 in good health and CMV-seropositive. The chain joins TRBV5-4 to TRBJ1-2, with a tentative D call TRBD1 (6 bases). The CDR3 is CASSLWQGNYGYTF. The CDR3 DNA is TGTGCCAGCAGCTTGTGGCAGGGGAACTATGGCTACACCTTC.